What follows are 21 T cell receptor beta chains derived from one specimen sequenced in a study of tumor-infiltrating lymphocytes in primary liver carcinoma. The roughly 18-34 mg bulk tissue piece was not sorted before simultaneous RNA and DNA extraction. Making TCR beta cDNA involved roughly 500 ng total RNA and a constant-region primer. Three rounds of nested multiplex PCR with slightly modified ARM-PCR produced TCR beta libraries. Use of TRBV1-TRBV30 forward primers with a C-beta reverse primer characterized the first two PCR rounds, which lasted nine to eleven cycles each. TCRdb fed the multiplex PCR reads into MiXCR, producing one record per CDR3 protein. In the table there are approximately 40,000 distinct CDR3 sequences, around 70% of which are singletons. The sample consisted of liver tumor tissue from sampling region 2. The sample's subset: tumor region T2, inferior pole. Receptors were obtained from a man between 40 and 49 years old with primary liver carcinoma and hepatitis B virus infection.

With respect to this clonotype: Sequence at one end of the junction differs from germline and may be a read error. In DNA form, the CDR3 reads TGTGACAGCAGTCCTAGCGTTACATTGAGTGGGGAGCAGTTCTTC. Protein product: CDSSPSVTLSGEQFF. This chain links TRBV6-2 or TRBV6-3 with TRBJ2-1; tentatively, D is TRBD2 (6 bases). This CDR3 spans 15 amino acids. Germline V gives CDR1 MNHEY, CDR2 SVGEGT.

In nucleotides, the CDR3 is TGCAGGGTGCGGGGCGGGCACCTTGAGGCTTTCTTT. Its protein product is CRVRGGHLEAFF. The V gene is TRBV29-1, the J gene TRBJ1-1; D is possibly TRBD1 (5 bases). This CDR3 comprises 12 residues. The germline gives CDR1 SQVTM, CDR2 ANQGSEA. The full variable domain, rest sourced from reference TRBV29-1 and TRBJ1-1, is SAVISQKPSRDICQRGTSLTIQCQVDSQVTMMFWYRQQPGQSLTLIATANQGSEATYESGFVIDKFPISRPNLTFSTLTVSNMSPEDSSIYLCRVRGGHLEAFFGQGTRLTVV.

This chain uses TRBV4-3 with TRBJ2-5, with 7 bases fitting TRBD2. CDR3 length: 17 residues. Germline V gene data show CDR1 as LGHNA and CDR2 as YSLEER. V dropped 11 bases and J dropped 5; count of bases not matched to a gene: 23. The CDR3 DNA is TGCGCCGACAGCCAAGCGGCTAGCGGCAGAACTGGTGAGACCCAGTACTTC. Residues: CADSQAASGRTGETQYF.

Turning to this clonotype: A junction end diverges from the germline sequence, so it may reflect a read error. V is TRBV6-6 and J is TRBJ2-2, with D possibly being TRBD1 (8 bases). CDR1 MNHNY and CDR2 SVGAGI come from the germline V gene (reference sequence). The CDR3 contains 15 residues. CDR3 nucleotide sequence: TGTGCCAGCAGTACAGGGGGGGCGGACACCGGGGAGCTGTTATTT. Translated: CASSTGGADTGELLF.

A remark on this clonotype: A read error may produce the germline difference seen at one junction end. The chain couples TRBV11-2 to TRBJ2-6; 8 bases map to TRBD1. The CDR3 sequence is 21 residues long. Germline CDR1 and CDR2: SGHAT and FQNNGV. CDR3 in DNA: TGTGCCAGCATCATGGGGGGAGACAGGGGCATCTCCCTCTCTGGGGTCAACGTCCTGACTTTC. Its translation: CASIMGGDRGISLSGVNVLTF.

About this clonotype itself: The junction departs from the called germline gene at one end, perhaps through a read error. DNA for the CDR3: TGTGTCATCTCCCAGGCCCTTGGCTACGATGAGCAGTTCTTC. This codes for CVISQALGYDEQFF. This chain joins TRBV10-3 and TRBJ2-1; no clear D. Germline assignment: CDR1 ENHRY and CDR2 SYGVKD. This CDR3 comprises 14 residues.

On this clonotype: Without the conserved terminal phenylalanine or tryptophan, this CDR3 likely stems from a read error. The V and J genes are TRBV11-2 and TRBJ2-1; 7 positions agree with TRBD2. Germline-derived CDR1 and CDR2 are SGHAT and FQNNGV. The CDR3 is made up of 13 amino acids. Losses at the gene ends were 1 base for V and 9 bases for J; bases not matched to a gene: 3. CDR3 loop: CASSLGLAGEQFL. CDR3 DNA: TGTGCCAGCAGCTTAGGACTAGCCGGTGAGCAGTTCCTC.

A few counts support this clonotype. This CDR3 is missing its conserved last phenylalanine or tryptophan, likely due to a read error. The rearrangement links TRBV4-3 to TRBJ2-1; 7 nucleotides align to TRBD2. CDR1 LGHNA and CDR2 YSLEER come from the germline V gene. This CDR3 has 16 residues. The CDR3 DNA is TGCGCTAGCAGCCAAGATCGGAGCGGGATGCACAATGAGCAGTTCTTA. Encoded protein: CASSQDRSGMHNEQFL.

V and J are TRBV11-2 and TRBJ2-7; D call uncertain. This CDR3 contains 14 residues. V was trimmed by 5 bases and J by 7 bases, leaving 18 bases between them. In germline, CDR1 is SGHAT, CDR2 FQNNGV. The CDR3 region has the DNA TGTGCCAGCAGCATTAAAGCTCCGTTTAGAGAGCAGTACTTC. Amino acids: CASSIKAPFREQYF. Combining the CDR3 with reference TRBV11-2 and TRBJ2-7 gives the whole variable domain EAGVAQSPRYKIIEKRQSVAFWCNPISGHATLYWYQQILGQGPKLLIQFQNNGVVDDSQLPKDRFSAERLKGVDSTLKIQPAKLEDSAVYLCASSIKAPFREQYFGPGTRLTVT.

The sample holds a few counts of this clonotype. The V gene is TRBV6-2 or TRBV6-3, the J gene TRBJ2-2; 7 nucleotides line up with TRBD2. CDR3 length: 18 residues. CDR1 MNHEY and CDR2 SVGEGT come from the germline V gene. The V gene end was trimmed by 7 bases and the J gene end by 2 bases; junction bases not matched to a gene: 16. The DNA of the CDR3 is TGTGCCAGCAACGACATAGGGACTCGACTAGCCAACACCGGGGAGCTGTTTTTT. Amino acid sequence: CASNDIGTRLANTGELFF.

This clonotype came up many times. The chain recombines TRBV5-1 with TRBJ2-5; D might be TRBD2 (5 bases). Trimming shortened V by 2 bases and J by 4 bases, and 9 bases separated the two germline ends. The length of the CDR3 is 13 residues. Germline CDR1 SGHRS, CDR2 YFSETQ. CDR3 protein: CASSLFEGETQYF. CDR3 coding DNA: TGCGCCAGCAGCTTATTTGAGGGAGAGACCCAGTACTTC.

This chain connects TRBV5-4 to TRBJ2-5, with D possibly TRBD1 on 5 matching bases. Germline CDR1 reads SGHNT; CDR2 reads YYREEE (reference sequence). Trimming took 1 base from V and 8 from J, leaving 18 bases between them. The CDR3 loop spans 15 amino acids. The CDR3 DNA sequence: TGTGCCAGCAGCTTGAACTCTGACAGCCAAGGTACCCAGTACTTC. This gives the protein CASSLNSDSQGTQYF.

A remark on this clonotype: The germline gene is not matched at one end of the junction; a read error may be the cause. The chain is built from TRBV29-1 and TRBJ1-1, with TRBD1 identical over 8 bases. CDR1 SQVTM and CDR2 ANQGSEA come from the germline V gene. CDR3 length: 15 residues. CDR3 nucleotides: TGCAGCGTTGCAGGGGGCTGGGGGGTGTACACAGAAGCTTTCTTT. Residues: CSVAGGWGVYTEAFF.

In regard to this clonotype: The junction departs from the called germline gene at one end, perhaps through a read error. The rearrangement joins TRBV11-3 to TRBJ2-1, with 9 positions matching TRBD2. The V gene's germline CDR1 is SGHNT and CDR2 YENEEA. There are 16 residues in the CDR3. In DNA form, the CDR3 reads TGCGCCAGCAGTCTCGATAGCGGGAGCGGGAACAATGAGCAGTTCTTC. This translates into CASSLDSGSGNNEQFF.

The J gene is TRBJ2-6, the V gene TRBV14, with D hard to call. The germline gives CDR1 SGHDN, CDR2 FVKESK. The CDR3 length is 13 residues. The ends were cut back, 6 bases at V and 10 bases at J, with 13 bases in the middle. This CDR3 is CASSMSRANVLTF. The CDR3 DNA sequence: TGTGCCAGCAGTATGAGTAGAGCAAACGTCCTGACTTTC.

As to this clonotype: A clone one base away is much larger, so this may be a read error. The CDR3 end shows no conserved phenylalanine or tryptophan, and so a read error is likely. The DNA for the CDR3 is TGTGCCAGTAGTACCAGGGGCCGTTTATACGAGCAGTACTCC. Translating gives CASSTRGRLYEQYS. This rearrangement joins TRBV19 to TRBJ2-7, with D possibly being TRBD1 (6 bases). The germline CDR1 and CDR2 sequences are LNHDA and SQIVND (reference sequence). The germline V and J ends were trimmed by 4 bases and 4 bases, with 14 bases remaining between them. The CDR3 loop spans 14 amino acids.

A note on this clonotype: This CDR3 fails to terminate in the conserved phenylalanine or tryptophan, so it likely reflects a read error. The chain carries TRBV11-2 and TRBJ2-1; 7 nucleotides align to TRBD2. This CDR3 has 15 residues. Germline V gives CDR1 SGHAT, CDR2 FQNNGV. The CDR3 bases are TGTGCCAGCAGTTTAGATGGGGGACTAATCAATGAGCAGTTCCTC. It is translated as CASSLDGGLINEQFL.

Regarding this clonotype: One end of the junction varies from germline; a read error may be responsible. The J gene is TRBJ2-3, the V gene TRBV4-3; 14 nucleotides agree with TRBD2. CDR3 length: 20 residues. In germline, CDR1 is LGHNA, CDR2 YSLEER. CDR3: CASSQDLLSGTSGRADTQYF. DNA for the CDR3: TGCGCCAGCAGCCAAGATCTTCTCTCCGGGACTAGCGGGAGAGCAGATACACAGTATTTC.

The chain joins TRBV7-9 to TRBJ1-5, with D perhaps TRBD1 (6 bases). The CDR3 runs to 15 residues. V dropped 4 bases and J dropped 6 bases, with 16 bases sitting between them. Germline loops: CDR1 SEHNR, CDR2 FQNEAQ (reference sequence). The CDR3 region is CASSSSGVNSQPQHF. The CDR3 DNA follows: TGTGCCAGCAGCTCCTCAGGGGTTAACAGTCAGCCCCAGCATTTT. The full variable domain, in which reference TRBV7-9 and TRBJ1-5 provide the parts outside the CDR3, is DTGVSQNPRHKITKRGQNVTFRCDPISEHNRLYWYRQTLGQGPEFLTYFQNEAQLEKSRLLSDRFSAERPKGSFSTLEIQRTEQGDSAMYLCASSSSGVNSQPQHFGDGTRLSIL.

About this clonotype: One junction end does not reproduce the germline sequence, and a read error may be involved. This chain uses TRBV12-3 or TRBV12-4 with TRBJ2-5; 7 bases match TRBD2. The CDR3 has 12 amino acids. CDR3 bases: TGTGCCAGTAGTTTAGCGCGGGAGACCCAGTGCTTC. It translates to CASSLARETQCF.

With respect to this clonotype: A much larger clone lies a single base off, so this may be a read error. V and J are TRBV11-2 and TRBJ2-1; 10 nucleotides match TRBD2. Germline V gene sequence: CDR1 SGHAT, CDR2 FQNNGV. The CDR3 consists of 17 residues. This chain's CDR3 is CASSLRSGRALSNGQFF. The CDR3 DNA sequence: TGTGCCAGCAGCTTAAGGAGCGGGAGGGCCCTCTCCAATGGGCAGTTCTTC.